Below, one T cell receptor (beta chain) is given with its context. The data are from a study of technical replicates of blood from a few donors. The method was immunoSEQ multiplex PCR; TCRdb's version includes in-frame clones alone and lacks a portion of them. The sample gives around 95,000 clones, roughly 94% of which show up once; roughly 0.24% is in the top ten. The CDR3 is 13 amino acids. Germline assignment: CDR1 MNHEY and CDR2 SMNVEV (reference sequence). V lost 6 bases to trimming and J lost 3 bases; unmatched junction nucleotides: 3. The sequencing input was T cells isolated from PBMCs. V gene TRBV27 combines with J gene TRBJ1-1, with 8 bases matching TRBD1. This TCR was sampled from a human donor in good health. The CDR3 DNA is TGTGCCAGCAGGGACAGGGCACACACTGAAGCTTTCTTT. It specifies CASRDRAHTEAFF.